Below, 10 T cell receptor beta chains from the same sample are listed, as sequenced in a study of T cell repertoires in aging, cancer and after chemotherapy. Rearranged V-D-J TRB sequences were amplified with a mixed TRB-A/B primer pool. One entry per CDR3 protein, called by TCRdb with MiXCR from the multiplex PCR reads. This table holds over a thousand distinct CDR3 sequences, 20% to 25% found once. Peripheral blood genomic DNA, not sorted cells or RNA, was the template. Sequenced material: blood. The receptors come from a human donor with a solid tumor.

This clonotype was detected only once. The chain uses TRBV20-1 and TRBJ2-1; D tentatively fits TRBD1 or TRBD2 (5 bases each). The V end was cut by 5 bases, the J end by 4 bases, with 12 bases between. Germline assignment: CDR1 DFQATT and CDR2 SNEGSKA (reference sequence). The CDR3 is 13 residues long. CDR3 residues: CSALRDRYNEQFF. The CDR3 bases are TGCAGTGCTCTCCGGGACCGATACAATGAGCAGTTCTTC.

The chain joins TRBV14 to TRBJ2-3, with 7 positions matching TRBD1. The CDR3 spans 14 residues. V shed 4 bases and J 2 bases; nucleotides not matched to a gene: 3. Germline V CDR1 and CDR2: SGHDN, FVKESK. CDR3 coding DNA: TGTGCCAGCAGCCCGGGACAGTTCACAGATACGCAGTATTTT. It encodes CASSPGQFTDTQYF.

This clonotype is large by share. CDR3 sequence reads: CSALTGANVLTF. The DNA of the CDR3 is TGCAGCGCTCTCACTGGGGCCAACGTCCTGACTTTC. The rearrangement uses TRBV29-1 and TRBJ2-6; D is ambiguous. The CDR3 extends over 12 amino acids. The germline V gene encodes CDR1 SQVTM and CDR2 ANQGSEA. Trimming pared 7 bases from V and 2 bases from J, leaving 6 bases between.

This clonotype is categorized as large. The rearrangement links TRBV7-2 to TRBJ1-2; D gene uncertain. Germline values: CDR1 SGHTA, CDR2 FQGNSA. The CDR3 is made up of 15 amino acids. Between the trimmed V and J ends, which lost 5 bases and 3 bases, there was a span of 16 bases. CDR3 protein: CASSLNSGRDYGYTF. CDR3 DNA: TGTGCCAGCAGCCTCAACAGCGGCCGTGACTATGGCTACACCTTC.

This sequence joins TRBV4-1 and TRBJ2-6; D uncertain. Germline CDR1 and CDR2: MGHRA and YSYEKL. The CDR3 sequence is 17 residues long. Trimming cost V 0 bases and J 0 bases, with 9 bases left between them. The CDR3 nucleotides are TGCGCCAGCAGCCAAGATCGGGTTTCCTCTGGGGCCAACGTCCTGACTTTC. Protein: CASSQDRVSSGANVLTF.

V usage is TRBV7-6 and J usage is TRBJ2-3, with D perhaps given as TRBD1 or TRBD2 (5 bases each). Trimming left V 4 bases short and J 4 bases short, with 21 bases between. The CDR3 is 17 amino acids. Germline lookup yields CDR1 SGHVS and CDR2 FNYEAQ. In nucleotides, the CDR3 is TGTGCCAGCAGCTCAGGGACCCGGCCCTCCGGCGCAGATACGCAGTATTTT. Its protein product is CASSSGTRPSGADTQYF. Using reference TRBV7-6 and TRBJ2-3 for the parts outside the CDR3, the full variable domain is GAGVSQSPRYKVTKRGQDVALRCDPISGHVSLYWYRQALGQGPEFLTYFNYEAQQDKSGLPNDRFSAERPEGSISTLTIQRTEQRDSAMYRCASSSGTRPSGADTQYFGPGTRLTVL.

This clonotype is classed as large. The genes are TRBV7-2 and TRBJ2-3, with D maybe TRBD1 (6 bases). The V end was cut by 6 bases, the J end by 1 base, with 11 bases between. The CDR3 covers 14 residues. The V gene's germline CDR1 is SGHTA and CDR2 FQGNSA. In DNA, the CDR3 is TGTGCCAGCAGGCCGAGACAGGGCACAGATACGCAGTATTTT. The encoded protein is CASRPRQGTDTQYF. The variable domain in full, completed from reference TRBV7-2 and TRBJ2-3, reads GAGVSQSPSNKVTEKGKDVELRCDPISGHTALYWYRQSLGQGLEFLIYFQGNSAPDKSGLPSDRFSAERTGGSVSTLTIQRTQQEDSAVYLCASRPRQGTDTQYFGPGTRLTVL.

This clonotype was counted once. CDR3 sequence reads: CASSPGGTGNNEQFF. The CDR3 nucleotides read TGTGCCAGCTCCCCCGGGGGGACAGGGAACAATGAGCAGTTCTTC. The chain is built from TRBV18 and TRBJ2-1, with 9 bases that match TRBD1. V dropped 6 bases and J dropped 5; count of bases not matched to a gene: 8. CDR1 is KGHSH and CDR2 is LQKENI in the germline V gene. The CDR3 has 15 residues.

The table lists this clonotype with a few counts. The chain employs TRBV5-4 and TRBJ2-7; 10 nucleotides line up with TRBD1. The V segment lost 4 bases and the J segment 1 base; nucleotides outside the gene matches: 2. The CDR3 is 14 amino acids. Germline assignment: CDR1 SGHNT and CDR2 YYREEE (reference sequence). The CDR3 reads CASSADRGSYEQYF. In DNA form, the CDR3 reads TGTGCCAGCAGCGCGGACAGGGGGTCCTACGAGCAGTACTTC.

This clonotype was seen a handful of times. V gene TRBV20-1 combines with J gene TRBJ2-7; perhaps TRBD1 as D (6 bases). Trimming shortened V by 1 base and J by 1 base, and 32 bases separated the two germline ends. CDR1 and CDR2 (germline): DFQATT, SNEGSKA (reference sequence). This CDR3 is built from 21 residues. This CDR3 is CSARGGLFPGTMERQSYEQYF. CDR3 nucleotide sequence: TGCAGTGCTAGAGGAGGCCTTTTCCCCGGGACAATGGAACGTCAATCCTACGAGCAGTACTTC.